This TCR beta chain was recorded in a study of CD4 T cells in relation to SARS-CoV-2 and coronaviruses. Overall study: The negative reference was HIV-1 Nef peptide pool or peptide-free culture.

Of note for this clone: Its antigen is as yet unknown.

Produced via immunoSEQ multiplex PCR; TCRdb's table is partial and in-frame only. The sample holds some 29,000 clones; 60% to 85% are singletons and the top ten take roughly 15%. The V segment lost 4 bases and the J segment 3 bases; nucleotides outside the gene matches: 0. CDR1 is LGHNA and CDR2 is YSLEER in the germline V gene. The CDR3 covers 15 residues. Overall study findings and caveats: No donor gave both pre-pandemic and post-infection samples. The cross-reactivity analysis covered only spike protein, not other viral proteins.

CD4+ T cells from unexposed donors were obtained before the COVID-19 pandemic (2011-2018). Isolation of CD4+ T cells took place after about 9 days in culture. Each well had approximately 2 million PBMCs in roughly 5% human AB serum with IL-2. This sequence joins TRBV4-3 and TRBJ2-2; 12 nucleotides line up with TRBD2. This sequence was found in a human donor in good health. Source material: CD4+ T cells from PBMCs, cultured in vitro. Here the CDR3 reads CASSRLAGDTGELFF. As DNA, the CDR3 is TGCGCCAGCAGCCGACTAGCGGGAGACACCGGGGAGCTGTTTTTT.